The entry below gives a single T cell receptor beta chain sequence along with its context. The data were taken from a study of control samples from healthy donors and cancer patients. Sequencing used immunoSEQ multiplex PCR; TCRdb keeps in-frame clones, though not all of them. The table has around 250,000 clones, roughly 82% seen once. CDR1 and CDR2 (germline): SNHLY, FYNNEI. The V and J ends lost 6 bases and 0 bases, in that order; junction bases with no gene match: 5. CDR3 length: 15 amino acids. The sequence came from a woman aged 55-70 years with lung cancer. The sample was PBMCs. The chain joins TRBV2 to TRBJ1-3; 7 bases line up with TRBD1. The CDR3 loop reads CASRPTGSSGNTIYF. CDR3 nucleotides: TGTGCCAGCAGGCCGACAGGGAGCTCTGGAAACACCATATATTTT.